This T cell receptor beta chain was sequenced in a study of T cell responses to AZD1222 COVID-19 vaccine. In its sample, this clone was seen once. Assay: immunoSEQ multiplex PCR; the TCRdb copy retains only in-frame clones and omits some. The sample yields roughly 99,000 clones, 92% seen once. The CDR3 consists of 15 residues. Germline CDR1 reads SGHNT; CDR2 reads YYREEE (reference sequence). V dropped 5 bases and J dropped 4 bases, with 19 bases sitting between them. This sequence joins TRBV5-4 and TRBJ2-7, with D possibly matching TRBD1 (6 bases). Sequencing used peripheral blood, obtained 28 days after the second AZD1222 dose. The sequence was obtained from an adult who received the AZD1222 COVID-19 vaccine. This CDR3 is CASRAGEAASYEQYF. Written as DNA, the CDR3 is TGTGCCAGCAGGGCAGGGGAAGCGGCGTCTTACGAGCAGTACTTC.